These 12 T cell receptor beta chains came from one sample sequenced in a study of blood T cell repertoires in COVID-19. Data came from immunoSEQ multiplex PCR; TCRdb stores just in-frame clones and leaves some out. The sample records 200,000 to 250,000 clones, about 90% being singletons. The sequenced sample consisted of peripheral blood. These receptors originate from a woman under 30 who had recovered from COVID-19.

This chain links TRBV6-5 with TRBJ2-7; D is undetermined. The germline gives CDR1 MNHEY, CDR2 SVGAGI. V was clipped by 9 bases and J by 0 bases, with 9 bases between them. This CDR3 comprises 12 residues. For the CDR3, the DNA is TGTGCCAGTCAACCCAGCTCCTACGAGCAGTACTTC. Protein sequence: CASQPSSYEQYF.

This chain connects TRBV6-5 to TRBJ2-7, with D perhaps TRBD1 (5 bases). CDR1 and CDR2 from the germline V gene are MNHEY and SVGAGI. The V gene lost 7 bases and the J gene lost 2 bases, with 18 bases spanning the gap. The CDR3 extends over 15 amino acids. In nucleotides, the CDR3 is TGTGCCAGCACTTTGACAGAGCCATGGACCTACGAGCAGTACTTC. This sequence encodes CASTLTEPWTYEQYF.

For the CDR3, the DNA is TGTGCCAGCAGAGACCTAGCGGATATTTACGAGCAGTACTTC. Translated: CASRDLADIYEQYF. The rearrangement joins TRBV2 to TRBJ2-7, with TRBD2 matching 7 bases. The V and J ends lost 6 bases and 4 bases, in that order; junction bases with no gene match: 9. CDR1 is SNHLY, CDR2 FYNNEI, per germline. The CDR3 is 14 amino acids.

V usage is TRBV18 and J usage is TRBJ2-1; 9 positions agree with TRBD2. The CDR3 is made up of 17 amino acids. Losses at the gene ends were 1 base for V and 2 bases for J; bases not matched to a gene: 6. Germline V gives CDR1 KGHSH, CDR2 LQKENI. The CDR3 spells CASSPRKAGGPYNEQFF. The CDR3 DNA reads TGTGCCAGCTCACCACGGAAGGCGGGAGGGCCCTACAATGAGCAGTTCTTC.

The rearrangement joins TRBV5-4 to TRBJ2-1; no clear D gene. The V and J ends lost 0 bases and 12 bases respectively, with 13 bases between them. The CDR3 consists of 13 residues. CDR1 SGHNT and CDR2 YYREEE come from the germline V gene (reference sequence). Written as DNA, the CDR3 is TGTGCCAGCAGCTTGGAACTAACCGTTGCGCAGTTCTTC. Amino acid sequence: CASSLELTVAQFF.

This clone was detected ten times or more. CDR3 in amino acids: CASSQVEGSGANVLTF. The CDR3 DNA sequence: TGCGCCAGCAGCCAAGTCGAGGGCTCTGGGGCCAACGTCCTGACTTTC. The chain has TRBV4-3 and TRBJ2-6; tentative D call: TRBD2 (5 bases). Trimming took off 1 base at V and 0 bases at J, with 7 bases between the two ends. The CDR3 runs to 16 residues. Germline values: CDR1 LGHNA, CDR2 YSLEER.

This clone came up a few times. The chain carries TRBV5-1 and TRBJ1-3; no clear D. Trimming took 4 bases from V and 0 from J, leaving 17 bases between them. Looked up from germline, CDR1 is SGHRS and CDR2 is YFSETQ. This CDR3 comprises 17 residues. DNA for the CDR3: TGCGCCAGCAGCCCCAGGACTGTTCCGAGCTCTGGAAACACCATATATTTT. Protein product: CASSPRTVPSSGNTIYF. Complete variable domain (other parts from reference TRBV5-1 and TRBJ1-3): KAGVTQTPRYLIKTRGQQVTLSCSPISGHRSVSWYQQTPGQGLQFLFEYFSETQRNKGNFPGRFSGRQFSNSRSEMNVSTLELGDSALYLCASSPRTVPSSGNTIYFGEGSWLTVV.

The chain employs TRBV6-5 and TRBJ1-6; D may be TRBD1 (5 bases). This CDR3 comprises 15 residues. Germline V CDR1 and CDR2: MNHEY, SVGAGI. V was shortened by 5 bases and J by 2 bases, with 10 bases between the two germline ends. CDR3 DNA sequence: TGTGCCAGCAGTCCCTCAGGGACCTATAATTCACCCCTCCACTTT. Protein: CASSPSGTYNSPLHF.

The chain employs TRBV5-1 and TRBJ2-5; TRBD2 agrees at 11 bases. Trimming cost V 0 bases and J 1 base; bases outside gene matches: 5. Germline V lookup: CDR1 SGHRS, CDR2 YFSETQ. This CDR3 has 17 amino acids. The CDR3 DNA sequence: TGCGCCAGCAGCTTGGGCATACTAGCGGGGGTCCAAGAGACCCAGTACTTC. This translates into CASSLGILAGVQETQYF.

This clone was detected once. The gene calls are TRBV6-5 and TRBJ2-7; 9 bases line up with TRBD1. The CDR3 is made up of 14 amino acids. Germline CDR1 is MNHEY and CDR2 is SVGAGI. The trim removed 4 bases at V and 2 bases at J, leaving 3 bases unmatched. CDR3 region: CASSWDRVTYEQYF. CDR3 bases: TGTGCCAGCAGTTGGGACAGGGTAACCTACGAGCAGTACTTC.

This clone has a single count. This CDR3 reads CASSLEQGRYEQYF. CDR3 DNA: TGTGCCAGCAGCTTAGAACAGGGGCGCTACGAGCAGTACTTC. The V gene is TRBV11-2, the J gene TRBJ2-7; 7 bases agree with TRBD1. This CDR3 region has 14 residues. J was trimmed by 3 bases and V by 0 bases; bases with no gene match: 2. Germline values: CDR1 SGHAT, CDR2 FQNNGV. Full variable domain (outside the CDR3, taken from reference TRBV11-2 and TRBJ2-7): EAGVAQSPRYKIIEKRQSVAFWCNPISGHATLYWYQQILGQGPKLLIQFQNNGVVDDSQLPKDRFSAERLKGVDSTLKIQPAKLEDSAVYLCASSLEQGRYEQYFGPGTRLTVT.

The chain carries TRBV15 and TRBJ2-3, with TRBD2 identical over 9 bases. CDR3 size: 16 residues. V was pared by 3 bases and J by 6 bases, with 10 bases of the junction left unmatched. The germline V gene encodes CDR1 LNHNV and CDR2 YYDKDF (reference sequence). CDR3: CATSSGGGRGGDTQYF. CDR3 coding DNA: TGTGCCACCAGCAGCGGAGGCGGGAGGGGTGGGGATACGCAGTATTTT.